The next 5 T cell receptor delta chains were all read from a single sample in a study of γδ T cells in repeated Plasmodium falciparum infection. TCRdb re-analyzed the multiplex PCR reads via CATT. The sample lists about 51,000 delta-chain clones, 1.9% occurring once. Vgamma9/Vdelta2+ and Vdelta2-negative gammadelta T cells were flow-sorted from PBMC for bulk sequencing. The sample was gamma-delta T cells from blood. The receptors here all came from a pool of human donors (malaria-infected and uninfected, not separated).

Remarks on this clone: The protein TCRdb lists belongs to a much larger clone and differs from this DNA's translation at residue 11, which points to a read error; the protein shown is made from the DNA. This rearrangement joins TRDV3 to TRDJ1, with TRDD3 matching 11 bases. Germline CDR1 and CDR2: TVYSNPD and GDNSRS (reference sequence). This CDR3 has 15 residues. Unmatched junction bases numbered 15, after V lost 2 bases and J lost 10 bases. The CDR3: CAFSPLGDMRQGLIF. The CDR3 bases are TGTGCCTTTTCTCCACTGGGGGATATGCGGCAAGGACTCATCTTT.

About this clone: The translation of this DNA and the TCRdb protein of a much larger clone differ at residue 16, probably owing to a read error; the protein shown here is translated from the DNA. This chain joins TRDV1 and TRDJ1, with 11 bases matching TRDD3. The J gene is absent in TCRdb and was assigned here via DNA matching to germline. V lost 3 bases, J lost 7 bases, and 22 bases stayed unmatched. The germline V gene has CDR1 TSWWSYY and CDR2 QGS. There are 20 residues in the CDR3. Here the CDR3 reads CALGDFQYWGISHMQGKLIF. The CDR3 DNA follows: TGTGCTCTTGGGGATTTCCAGTACTGGGGGATATCGCATATGCAGGGTAAACTCATCTTT.

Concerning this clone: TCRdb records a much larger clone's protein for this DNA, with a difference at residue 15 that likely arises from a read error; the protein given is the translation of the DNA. CDR3 sequence: CALGERYPLLRTDKPIF. The CDR3 bases are TGTGCTCTTGGGGAACGGTATCCTTTACTAAGAACCGATAAACCCATCTTT. The V segment is TRDV1, and no J call was made; the table assigns TRDD3, which was not confirmed against the DNA. The CDR3 has 17 amino acids. Looked up from germline, CDR1 is TSWWSYY and CDR2 is QGS.

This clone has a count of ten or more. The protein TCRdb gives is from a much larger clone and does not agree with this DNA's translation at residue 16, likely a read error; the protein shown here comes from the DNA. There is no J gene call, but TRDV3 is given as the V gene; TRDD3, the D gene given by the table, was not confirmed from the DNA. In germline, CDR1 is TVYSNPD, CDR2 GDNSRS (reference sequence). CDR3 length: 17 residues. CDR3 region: CALDLRGIPLRTDKLTF. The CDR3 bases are TGTGCCCTTGATCTCCGGGGGATACCTCTTCGCACCGATAAACTCACCTTT.

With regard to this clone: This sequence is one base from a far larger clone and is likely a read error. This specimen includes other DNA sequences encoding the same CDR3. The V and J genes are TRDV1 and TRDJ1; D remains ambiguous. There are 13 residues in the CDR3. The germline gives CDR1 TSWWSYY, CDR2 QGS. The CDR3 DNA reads TGTGCTCTTGGGACAACACACACCGATAAGCTCATCTTT. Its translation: CALGTTHTDKLIF.